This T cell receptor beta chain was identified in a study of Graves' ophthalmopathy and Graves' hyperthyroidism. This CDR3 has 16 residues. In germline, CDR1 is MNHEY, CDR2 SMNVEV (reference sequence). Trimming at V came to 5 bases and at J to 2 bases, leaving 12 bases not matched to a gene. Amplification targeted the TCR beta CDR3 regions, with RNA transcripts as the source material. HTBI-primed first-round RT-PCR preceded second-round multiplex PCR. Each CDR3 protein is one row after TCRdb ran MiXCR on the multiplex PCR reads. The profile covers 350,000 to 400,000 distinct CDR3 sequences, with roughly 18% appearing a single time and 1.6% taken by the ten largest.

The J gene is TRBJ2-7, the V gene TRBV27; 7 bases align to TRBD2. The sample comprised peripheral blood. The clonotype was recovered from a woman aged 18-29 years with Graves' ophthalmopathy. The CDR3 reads CASSRRWEGQTYEQYF. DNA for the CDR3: TGTGCCAGCAGTCGGCGGTGGGAGGGCCAGACCTACGAGCAGTACTTC.